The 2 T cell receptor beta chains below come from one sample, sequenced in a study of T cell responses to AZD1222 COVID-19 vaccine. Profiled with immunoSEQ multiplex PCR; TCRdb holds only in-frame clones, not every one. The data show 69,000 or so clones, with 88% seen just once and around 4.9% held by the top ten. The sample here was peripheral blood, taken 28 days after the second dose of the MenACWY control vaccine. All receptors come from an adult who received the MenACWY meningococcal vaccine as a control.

Here the CDR3 reads CASSFDRDLAVGELFF. The DNA of the CDR3 is TGTGCCAGCAGCTTCGACAGGGACCTAGCGGTCGGGGAGCTGTTTTTT. This chain uses TRBV5-4 with TRBJ2-2; D tentatively fits TRBD1 or TRBD2 (7 bases each). CDR3 length: 16 residues. The germline CDR1 and CDR2 sequences are SGHNT and YYREEE (reference sequence). V lost 2 bases and J 7 bases, leaving 18 bases between the germline ends.

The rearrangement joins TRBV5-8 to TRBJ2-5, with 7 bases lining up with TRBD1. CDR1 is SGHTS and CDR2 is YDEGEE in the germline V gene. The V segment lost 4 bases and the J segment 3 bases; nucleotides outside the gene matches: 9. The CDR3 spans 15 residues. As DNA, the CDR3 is TGTGCCAGCAGCCGTCTGGACAGGCGAGAAGAGACCCAGTACTTC. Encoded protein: CASSRLDRREETQYF.